These 23 T cell receptor beta chains share one sample of origin, sequenced in a study of cytomegalovirus exposure and HLA in healthy donors. The PCR used 60 Vbeta and 13 Jbeta primers. The data were produced by immunoSEQ multiplex PCR, yet TCRdb's version contains in-frame clones alone and is incomplete. Recorded here are 150,000 to 200,000 clones; the top ten clones represent approximately 6.5%. The source material was PBMCs. All receptors come from a man between 25 and 39 years old in good health and CMV-seronegative.

The chain recombines TRBV29-1 with TRBJ1-1, with 9 bases aligning to TRBD1. This CDR3 region has 15 residues. Losses at the gene ends were 4 bases for V and 4 bases for J; bases not matched to a gene: 10. The germline CDR1 and CDR2 sequences are SQVTM and ANQGSEA. CDR3 protein: CSVGTGTGFGTEAFF. The CDR3, as DNA: TGCAGCGTTGGTACCGGGACAGGGTTCGGCACTGAAGCTTTCTTT. Filled out from reference TRBV29-1 and TRBJ1-1, the complete variable domain reads SAVISQKPSRDICQRGTSLTIQCQVDSQVTMMFWYRQQPGQSLTLIATANQGSEATYESGFVIDKFPISRPNLTFSTLTVSNMSPEDSSIYLCSVGTGTGFGTEAFFGQGTRLTVV.

The chain couples TRBV4-3 to TRBJ1-3, with 7 bases aligning to TRBD1. The trim removed 4 bases at V and 3 bases at J, leaving 6 bases unmatched. Germline loops: CDR1 LGHNA, CDR2 YSLEER. The CDR3 is 15 amino acids. The CDR3 nucleotides read TGCGCCAGCAGCCCCGACAGGGCCAATGGAAACACCATATATTTT. Amino acids: CASSPDRANGNTIYF.

This rearrangement joins TRBV5-1 to TRBJ2-1; 8 positions match TRBD2. J gave up 10 bases and V 4 bases, and 13 bases lay outside the gene matches. This CDR3 region has 15 residues. In germline, CDR1 is SGHRS, CDR2 YFSETQ. The CDR3 nucleotides are TGCGCCAGCAGCACCCTAGCGGGTCAGTCGGGGGAGCAGTTCTTC. Its protein product is CASSTLAGQSGEQFF.

The chain is built from TRBV14 and TRBJ2-3; 8 bases map to TRBD2. The CDR3 sequence is 15 residues long. After removal of 4 bases from V and 4 bases from J, the junction contained 7 bases not matched to a gene. CDR1 is SGHDN, CDR2 FVKESK, per germline. The CDR3 region is CASSLGLAQADTQYF. CDR3 sequence (DNA): TGTGCCAGCAGCCTCGGACTAGCCCAGGCAGATACGCAGTATTTT.

The rearrangement joins TRBV29-1 to TRBJ2-1; no clear D gene. Germline loops: CDR1 SQVTM, CDR2 ANQGSEA. This CDR3 region has 12 residues. V was pared by 4 bases and J by 4 bases, with 8 bases between. The CDR3 coding sequence is TGCAGCGTTGTGGCCAGATACAATGAGCAGTTCTTC. This codes for CSVVARYNEQFF.

This chain links TRBV30 with TRBJ1-2, with TRBD1 as a possible D gene (6 bases). V shed 0 bases and J shed 2 bases, with 10 bases lying between them. The CDR3 is 14 residues long. Germline CDR1 GTSNPN, CDR2 SVGIG (reference sequence). The CDR3 here is CAWSVQGNNYGYTF. CDR3 sequence (DNA): TGTGCCTGGAGTGTGCAGGGGAACAACTATGGCTACACCTTC.

V gene TRBV5-1 combines with J gene TRBJ1-4, with 7 bases that match TRBD1. The trim removed 4 bases at V and 6 bases at J, leaving 9 bases unmatched. The germline gives CDR1 SGHRS, CDR2 YFSETQ. There are 15 residues in the CDR3. CDR3 loop: CASSIGQDWDEKLFF. In nucleotides, the CDR3 is TGCGCCAGCAGCATAGGACAGGACTGGGATGAAAAACTGTTTTTT.

The genes are TRBV18 and TRBJ2-7; D is perhaps TRBD2 (6 bases). V was pared by 3 bases and J by 9 bases, with 18 bases between. CDR1 KGHSH and CDR2 LQKENI come from the germline V gene. CDR3 length equals 14 residues. The chain's CDR3 is CASSPPTLGGPQYF. In DNA, the CDR3 is TGTGCCAGCTCACCGCCGACATTGGGAGGCCCGCAGTACTTC.

The chain employs TRBV5-1 and TRBJ2-7; 14 bases map to TRBD2. The germline gives CDR1 SGHRS, CDR2 YFSETQ. V lost 1 base to trimming and J lost 0 bases; unmatched junction nucleotides: 6. This CDR3 spans 18 amino acids. The CDR3 sequence: CASSLMGLAGAVSYEQYF. The CDR3 DNA follows: TGCGCCAGCAGCTTGATGGGACTAGCGGGAGCCGTCTCCTACGAGCAGTACTTC. Filled out from reference TRBV5-1 and TRBJ2-7, the complete variable domain reads KAGVTQTPRYLIKTRGQQVTLSCSPISGHRSVSWYQQTPGQGLQFLFEYFSETQRNKGNFPGRFSGRQFSNSRSEMNVSTLELGDSALYLCASSLMGLAGAVSYEQYFGPGTRLTVT.

The rearrangement joins TRBV5-4 to TRBJ2-6, with 9 positions matching TRBD1. This CDR3 is built from 19 residues. The junction had 12 bases not matched to a gene; V was cut back by 4 bases and J by 1 base. The germline V gene has CDR1 SGHNT and CDR2 YYREEE (reference sequence). The CDR3 here is CASSRGGTGGLSGANVLTF. CDR3 in DNA: TGTGCCAGCAGCCGAGGCGGTACAGGGGGCCTTTCTGGGGCCAACGTCCTGACTTTC.

The V gene is TRBV7-8, the J gene TRBJ1-5; weak D call: TRBD1 (5 bases). The germline V and J ends were trimmed by 3 bases and 2 bases, with 8 bases remaining between them. This CDR3 contains 14 residues. The V gene's germline CDR1 is SGHVS and CDR2 FQNEAQ. Here the CDR3 reads CASSFQGGNQPQHF. The CDR3 region has the DNA TGTGCCAGCAGCTTCCAGGGTGGCAATCAGCCCCAGCATTTT.

The chain links TRBV7-2 to TRBJ1-2, with a weak D call TRBD1 (5 bases). Trimming removed 1 base from V and 4 bases from J, with 7 bases in between. Germline V CDR1 and CDR2: SGHTA, FQGNSA. The CDR3 is 13 amino acids. In DNA form, the CDR3 reads TGTGCCAGCAGCTTAGTAGACAGCTATGGCTACACCTTC. Amino acid sequence: CASSLVDSYGYTF.

The chain combines TRBV30 with TRBJ1-4; 9 bases are a match to TRBD1. V was pared by 3 bases and J by 0 bases, with 8 bases of the junction left unmatched. Germline assignment: CDR1 GTSNPN and CDR2 SVGIG (reference sequence). The CDR3 extends over 17 amino acids. CDR3 sequence: CAWRGQGSVATNEKLFF. In DNA form, the CDR3 reads TGTGCCTGGAGGGGACAGGGTTCAGTTGCAACTAATGAAAAACTGTTTTTT.

The chain links TRBV27 to TRBJ1-2; D is undetermined. Germline CDR1 MNHEY, CDR2 SMNVEV (reference sequence). CDR3 length: 16 residues. V was trimmed by 0 bases and J by 0 bases, leaving 11 bases between them. In DNA form, the CDR3 reads TGTGCCAGCAGTTTATCCACAGAAACATCTAACTATGGCTACACCTTC. It yields the protein CASSLSTETSNYGYTF.

The chain uses TRBV9 and TRBJ2-7; the match to TRBD2 covers 12 bases. In germline, CDR1 is SGDLS, CDR2 YYNGEE. V was clipped by 0 bases and J by 3 bases; unmatched bases: 4. This CDR3 comprises 16 residues. DNA for the CDR3: TGTGCCAGCAGCGTAGCCCCTAGCGGGAGGGTCTACGAGCAGTACTTC. Encoded protein: CASSVAPSGRVYEQYF.

This chain joins TRBV18 and TRBJ1-5; TRBD1 aligns across 10 bases. V shed 3 bases, J shed 2 bases, and the junction held 7 bases outside the gene matches. Germline V lookup: CDR1 KGHSH, CDR2 LQKENI. CDR3 length: 17 amino acids. The CDR3: CASSPTGTGVGNQPQHF. The CDR3 region has the DNA TGTGCCAGCTCACCGACCGGGACAGGGGTCGGCAATCAGCCCCAGCATTTT.

The chain links TRBV18 to TRBJ2-7; perhaps TRBD2 as D (6 bases). The CDR3 is 13 residues long. The germline CDR1 and CDR2 sequences are KGHSH and LQKENI. Deletions cut 6 bases from V and 2 bases from J, with 11 bases between. CDR3 in amino acids: CASSRGSPYEQYF. The DNA of the CDR3 is TGTGCCAGCTCTCGGGGGAGCCCCTACGAGCAGTACTTC.

J is TRBJ2-3 and V is TRBV5-4; TRBD2 matches at 14 bases. Germline V gene sequence: CDR1 SGHNT, CDR2 YYREEE (reference sequence). V lost 4 bases to trimming and J lost 4 bases; unmatched junction nucleotides: 5. CDR3 length: 16 amino acids. The CDR3: CASSPGTSGGADTQYF. As DNA, the CDR3 is TGTGCCAGCAGCCCCGGGACTAGCGGGGGAGCAGATACGCAGTATTTT.

This sequence joins TRBV11-2 and TRBJ1-6; perhaps TRBD1 as D (6 bases). The CDR3 extends over 15 amino acids. Trimming took 3 bases from V and 8 from J, leaving 14 bases between them. Germline lookup yields CDR1 SGHAT and CDR2 FQNNGV. The DNA for the CDR3 is TGTGCCAGCAGCTTCCTCCGAGGGGGAGATTCACCCCTCCACTTT. Protein: CASSFLRGGDSPLHF.

The V and J genes are TRBV7-2 and TRBJ2-3; 11 bases align to TRBD2. Germline V gives CDR1 SGHTA, CDR2 FQGNSA. V was pared by 1 base and J by 2 bases, with 5 bases of the junction left unmatched. This CDR3 comprises 17 residues. CDR3 in amino acids: CASSLGLAGGHTDTQYF. For the CDR3, the DNA is TGTGCCAGCAGCTTAGGTCTAGCGGGAGGCCACACAGATACGCAGTATTTT. Looking up the rest from reference TRBV7-2 and TRBJ2-3 gives the full variable domain: GAGVSQSPSNKVTEKGKDVELRCDPISGHTALYWYRQSLGQGLEFLIYFQGNSAPDKSGLPSDRFSAERTGGSVSTLTIQRTQQEDSAVYLCASSLGLAGGHTDTQYFGPGTRLTVL.

J is TRBJ1-1 and V is TRBV9; D uncertain. This CDR3 is built from 17 residues. Trimming took off 0 bases at V and 1 base at J, with 16 bases between the two ends. Germline-derived CDR1 and CDR2 are SGDLS and YYNGEE. CDR3 residues: CASSVVSGGYGNTEAFF. In DNA, the CDR3 is TGTGCCAGCAGCGTAGTGTCAGGCGGGTACGGGAACACTGAAGCTTTCTTT. The variable domain in full, with the rest retrieved from reference TRBV9 and TRBJ1-1, is DSGVTQTPKHLITATGQRVTLRCSPRSGDLSVYWYQQSLDQGLQFLIQYYNGEERAKGNILERFSAQQFPDLHSELNLSSLELGDSALYFCASSVVSGGYGNTEAFFGQGTRLTVV.

The J gene is TRBJ2-7, the V gene TRBV7-9, with a tentative D call TRBD1 (7 bases). The germline CDR1 and CDR2 sequences are SEHNR and FQNEAQ (reference sequence). CDR3 length: 16 residues. The V gene lost 7 bases and the J gene lost 3 bases, with 22 bases spanning the gap. In DNA, the CDR3 is TGTGCCAGCACCCAAGAACAGGGGTTGGAGGGCTACGAGCAGTACTTC. Protein sequence: CASTQEQGLEGYEQYF.

J is TRBJ1-5 and V is TRBV18; 11 bases line up with TRBD1. Germline CDR1 is KGHSH and CDR2 is LQKENI. CDR3 length equals 15 residues. The trim removed 3 bases at V and 3 bases at J, leaving 1 base unmatched. CDR3 protein: CASSPGQGDNQPQHF. In DNA form, the CDR3 reads TGTGCCAGCTCACCGGGACAGGGGGACAATCAGCCCCAGCATTTT.